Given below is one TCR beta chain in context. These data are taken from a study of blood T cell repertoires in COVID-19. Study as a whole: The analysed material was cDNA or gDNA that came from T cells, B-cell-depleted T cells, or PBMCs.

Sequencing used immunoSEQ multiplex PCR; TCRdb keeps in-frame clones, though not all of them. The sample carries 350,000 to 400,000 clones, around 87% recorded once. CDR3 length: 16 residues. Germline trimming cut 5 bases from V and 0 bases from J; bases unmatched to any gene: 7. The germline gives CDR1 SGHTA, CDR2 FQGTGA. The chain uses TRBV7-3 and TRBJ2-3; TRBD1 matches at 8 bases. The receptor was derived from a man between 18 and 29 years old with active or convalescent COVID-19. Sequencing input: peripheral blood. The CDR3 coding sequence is TGTGCCAGCAGCGCTGGGACAGGCACTAGCACAGATACGCAGTATTTT. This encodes CASSAGTGTSTDTQYF. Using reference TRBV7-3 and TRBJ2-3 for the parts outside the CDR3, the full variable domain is GAGVSQTPSNKVTEKGKYVELRCDPISGHTALYWYRQSLGQGPEFLIYFQGTGAADDSGLPNDRFFAVRPEGSVSTLKIQRTERGDSAVYLCASSAGTGTSTDTQYFGPGTRLTVL.